This TCR beta chain was captured in a study of cytomegalovirus exposure and HLA in healthy donors. 60 Vbeta and 13 Jbeta primers were used in PCR. Clones were sequenced by immunoSEQ multiplex PCR, and TCRdb holds only the in-frame ones, with some missing. The top ten hold around 0.63% of the sample, which has approximately 220,000 clones, over 60% seen once. The germline V and J ends were trimmed by 2 bases and 2 bases, with 10 bases remaining between them. This CDR3 contains 15 residues. Germline CDR1 and CDR2: WNHNN and SYGVQD (reference sequence). This sequence originates from a man aged 18 to 30 in good health and CMV-seronegative. Source material: PBMCs. The V call is TRBV10-1, the J call TRBJ2-1; D gene unclear. The CDR3 loop reads CASSENSNAYNEQFF. The CDR3 DNA reads as TGCGCCAGCAGTGAGAACTCAAACGCCTACAATGAGCAGTTCTTC.